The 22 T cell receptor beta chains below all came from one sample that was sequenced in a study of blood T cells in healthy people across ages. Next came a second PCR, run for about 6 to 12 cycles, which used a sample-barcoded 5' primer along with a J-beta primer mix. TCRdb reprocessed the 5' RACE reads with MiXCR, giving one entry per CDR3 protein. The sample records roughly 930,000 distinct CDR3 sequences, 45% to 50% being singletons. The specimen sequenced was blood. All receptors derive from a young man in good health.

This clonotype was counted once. This CDR3 is CASSGGAANEQFF. For the CDR3, the DNA is TGTGCCAGCAGCGGGGGGGCGGCCAATGAGCAGTTCTTC. The V and J genes are TRBV9 and TRBJ2-1; D assignment may be TRBD1 or TRBD2 (6 bases each). The V gene lost 3 bases and the J gene lost 6 bases, with 10 bases spanning the gap. The CDR3 is 13 amino acids. Germline lookup yields CDR1 SGDLS and CDR2 YYNGEE.

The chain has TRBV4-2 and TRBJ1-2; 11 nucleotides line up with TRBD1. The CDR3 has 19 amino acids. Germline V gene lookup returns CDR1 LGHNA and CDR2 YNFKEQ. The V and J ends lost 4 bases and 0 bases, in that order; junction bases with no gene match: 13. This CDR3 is CASSLEYGQGAYSNYGYTF. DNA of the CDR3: TGTGCCAGCAGCCTCGAATATGGACAGGGGGCCTACTCTAACTATGGCTACACCTTC.

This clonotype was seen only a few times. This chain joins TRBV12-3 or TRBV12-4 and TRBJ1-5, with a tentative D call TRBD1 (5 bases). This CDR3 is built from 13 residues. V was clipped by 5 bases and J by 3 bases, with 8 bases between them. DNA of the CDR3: TGTGCCAGCAGTGGGGGGTTCAATCAGCCCCAGCATTTT. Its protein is CASSGGFNQPQHF.

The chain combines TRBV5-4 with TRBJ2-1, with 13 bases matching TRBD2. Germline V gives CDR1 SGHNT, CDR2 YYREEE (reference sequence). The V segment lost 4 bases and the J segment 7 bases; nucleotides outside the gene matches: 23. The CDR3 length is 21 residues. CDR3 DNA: TGTGCCAGCAGCCGACGAGTCCTGGGGACTAGCGGGACCCGCGCAGTGAATGAGCAGTTCTTC. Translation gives CASSRRVLGTSGTRAVNEQFF.

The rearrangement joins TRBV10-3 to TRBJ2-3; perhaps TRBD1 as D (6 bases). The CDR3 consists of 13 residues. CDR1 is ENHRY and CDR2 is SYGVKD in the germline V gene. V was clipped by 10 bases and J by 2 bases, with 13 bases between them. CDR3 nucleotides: TGTGCCAGTTCAGGGGAACTCACAGATACGCAGTATTTT. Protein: CASSGELTDTQYF.

The CDR3 region is CASSLVPPEVSNQPQHF. DNA of the CDR3: TGCGCCAGCAGCTTGGTCCCCCCAGAGGTTAGCAATCAGCCCCAGCATTTT. The V gene is TRBV5-1, the J gene TRBJ1-5; D uncertain. This CDR3 region has 17 residues. V was trimmed by 0 bases and J by 0 bases, leaving 13 bases between them. In germline, CDR1 is SGHRS, CDR2 YFSETQ.

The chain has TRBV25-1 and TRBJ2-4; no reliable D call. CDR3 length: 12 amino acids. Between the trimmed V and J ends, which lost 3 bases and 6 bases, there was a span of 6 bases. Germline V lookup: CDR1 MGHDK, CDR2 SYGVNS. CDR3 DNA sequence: TGTGCCAGCAGTGATCGGTCAAACATTCAGTACTTC. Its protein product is CASSDRSNIQYF.

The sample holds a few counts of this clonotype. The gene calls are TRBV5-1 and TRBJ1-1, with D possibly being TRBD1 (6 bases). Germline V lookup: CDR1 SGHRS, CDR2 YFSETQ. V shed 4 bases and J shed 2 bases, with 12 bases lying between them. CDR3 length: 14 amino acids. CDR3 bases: TGCGCCAGCAGCCCGGCGGGGGCCAACACTGAAGCTTTCTTT. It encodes CASSPAGANTEAFF.

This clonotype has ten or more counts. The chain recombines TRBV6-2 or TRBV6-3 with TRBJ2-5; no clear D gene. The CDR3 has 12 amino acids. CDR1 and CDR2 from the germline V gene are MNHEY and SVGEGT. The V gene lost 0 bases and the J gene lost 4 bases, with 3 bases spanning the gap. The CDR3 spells CASSYSRETQYF. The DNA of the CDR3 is TGTGCCAGCAGTTACTCGAGAGAGACCCAGTACTTC.

The CDR3 bases are TGTGCCAGCAGTGATAGGGACGGGCACTACGAGCAGTACTTC. Translated, it gives CASSDRDGHYEQYF. The J gene is TRBJ2-7, the V gene TRBV2, with D possibly called TRBD1 or TRBD2 (5 bases each). The germline V and J ends were trimmed by 3 bases and 3 bases, with 12 bases remaining between them. The CDR3 covers 14 residues. Germline loops: CDR1 SNHLY, CDR2 FYNNEI.

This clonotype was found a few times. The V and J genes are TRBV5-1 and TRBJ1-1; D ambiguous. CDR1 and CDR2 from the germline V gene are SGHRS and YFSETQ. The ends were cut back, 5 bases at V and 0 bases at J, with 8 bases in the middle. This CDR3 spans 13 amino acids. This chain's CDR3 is CASRPDMNTEAFF. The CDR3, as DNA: TGCGCCAGCAGACCCGACATGAACACTGAAGCTTTCTTT. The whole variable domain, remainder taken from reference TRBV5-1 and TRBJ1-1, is KAGVTQTPRYLIKTRGQQVTLSCSPISGHRSVSWYQQTPGQGLQFLFEYFSETQRNKGNFPGRFSGRQFSNSRSEMNVSTLELGDSALYLCASRPDMNTEAFFGQGTRLTVV.

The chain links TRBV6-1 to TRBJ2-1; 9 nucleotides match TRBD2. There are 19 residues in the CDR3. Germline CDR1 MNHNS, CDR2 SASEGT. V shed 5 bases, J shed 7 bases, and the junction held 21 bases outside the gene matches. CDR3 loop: CASSPRGGGVSLVWNEQFF. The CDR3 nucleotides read TGTGCCAGCAGTCCCCGGGGCGGGGGGGTGAGTCTGGTATGGAATGAGCAGTTCTTC.

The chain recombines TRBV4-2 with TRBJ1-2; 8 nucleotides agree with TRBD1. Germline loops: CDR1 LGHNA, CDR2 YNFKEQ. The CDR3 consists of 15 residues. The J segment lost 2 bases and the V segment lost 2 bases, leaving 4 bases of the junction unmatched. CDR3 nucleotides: TGTGCCAGCAGCCAAACGAGGACAGGGAACTATGGCTACACCTTC. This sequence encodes CASSQTRTGNYGYTF.

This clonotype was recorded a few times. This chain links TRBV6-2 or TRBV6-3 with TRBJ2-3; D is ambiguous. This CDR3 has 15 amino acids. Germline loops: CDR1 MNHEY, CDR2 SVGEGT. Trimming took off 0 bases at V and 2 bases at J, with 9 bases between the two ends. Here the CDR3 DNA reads TGTGCCAGCAGTTACTCCGCCAGGATCACAGATACGCAGTATTTT. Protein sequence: CASSYSARITDTQYF.

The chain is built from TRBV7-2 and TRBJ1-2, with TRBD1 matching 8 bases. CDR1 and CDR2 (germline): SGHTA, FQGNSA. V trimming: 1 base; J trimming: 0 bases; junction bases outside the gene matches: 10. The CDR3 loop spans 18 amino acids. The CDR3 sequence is CASSLDLTGGNPNYGYTF. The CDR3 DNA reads TGTGCCAGCAGCTTAGATCTTACAGGGGGGAATCCTAACTATGGCTACACCTTC.

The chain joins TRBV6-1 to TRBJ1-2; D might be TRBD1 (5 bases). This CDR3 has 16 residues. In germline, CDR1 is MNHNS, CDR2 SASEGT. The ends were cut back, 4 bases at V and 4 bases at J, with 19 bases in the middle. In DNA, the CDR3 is TGTGCCAGCAGTGTCGACGGGAATGAAAGGGGCTATGGCTACACCTTC. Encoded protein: CASSVDGNERGYGYTF.

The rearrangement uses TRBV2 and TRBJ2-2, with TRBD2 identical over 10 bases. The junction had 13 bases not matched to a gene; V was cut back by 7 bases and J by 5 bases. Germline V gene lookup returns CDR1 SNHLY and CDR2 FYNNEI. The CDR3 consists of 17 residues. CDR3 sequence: CASIVYASGSQTGELFF. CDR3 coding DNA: TGTGCCAGCATCGTGTACGCTAGCGGGAGCCAGACCGGGGAGCTGTTTTTT.

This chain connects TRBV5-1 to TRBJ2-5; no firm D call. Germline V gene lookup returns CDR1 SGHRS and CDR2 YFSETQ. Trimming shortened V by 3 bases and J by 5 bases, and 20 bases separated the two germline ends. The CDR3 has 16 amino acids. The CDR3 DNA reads TGCGCCAGCAGCTCACTGGGAACCTTACCCACGGAGACCCAGTACTTC. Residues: CASSSLGTLPTETQYF.

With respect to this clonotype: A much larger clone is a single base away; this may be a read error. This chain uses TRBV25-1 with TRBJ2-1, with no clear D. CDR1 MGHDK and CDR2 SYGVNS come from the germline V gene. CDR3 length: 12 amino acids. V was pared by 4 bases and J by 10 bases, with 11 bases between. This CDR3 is CASSVGPYEQFF. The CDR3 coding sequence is TGTGCCAGCAGTGTCGGGCCCTACGAGCAGTTCTTC.

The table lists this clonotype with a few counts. CDR3 DNA sequence: TGTGCCACCAGCAGAGAGATGGCAGATGGCTACACCTTC. It encodes CATSREMADGYTF. The chain combines TRBV15 with TRBJ1-2; no clear D gene. Trimming left V 0 bases short and J 6 bases short, with 8 bases between. This CDR3 contains 13 residues. In germline, CDR1 is LNHNV, CDR2 YYDKDF (reference sequence).

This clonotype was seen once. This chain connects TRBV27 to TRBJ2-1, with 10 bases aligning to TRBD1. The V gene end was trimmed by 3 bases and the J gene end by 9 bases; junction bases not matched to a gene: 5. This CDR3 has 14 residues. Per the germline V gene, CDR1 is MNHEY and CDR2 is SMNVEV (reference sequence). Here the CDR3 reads CASSLGQGPSEQFF. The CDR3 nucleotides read TGTGCCAGCAGTTTGGGACAGGGGCCAAGTGAGCAGTTCTTC.

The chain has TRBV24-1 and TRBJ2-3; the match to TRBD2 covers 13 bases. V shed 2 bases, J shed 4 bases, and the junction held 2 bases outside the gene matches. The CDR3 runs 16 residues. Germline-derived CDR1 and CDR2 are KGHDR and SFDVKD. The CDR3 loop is CATSDSLAGGPDTQYF. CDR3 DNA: TGTGCCACCAGTGATTCACTAGCGGGGGGGCCAGATACGCAGTATTTT.